The clone carrying this T cell receptor (beta chain) was observed a few times. Its antigen is as yet unknown. These data originate in a study of T cell repertoires in urothelial bladder cancer. Study observations and caveats: Carcinoma specimens had median approximately 2.1% tumor infiltrating lymphocytes, benign over 10%. One T-cell clone reached up to roughly 15% of carcinoma infiltrating lymphocytes.

V lost 5 bases and J 3 bases, leaving 14 bases between the germline ends. Germline V lookup: CDR1 SNHLY, CDR2 FYNNEI. The CDR3 totals 14 residues. Profiling relied on immunoSEQ multiplex PCR, and the TCRdb table lists in-frame clones only, not all of them. The sample records fewer than 15,000 clones, 60% to 70% being singletons. The TCR originated in a human donor with urothelial carcinoma. V gene TRBV2 combines with J gene TRBJ2-7, with D perhaps TRBD1 (6 bases). Source material: tumor-infiltrating cells from bladder cancer. CDR3 sequence reads: CASSLQGGDYEQYF. The CDR3 region has the DNA TGTGCCAGCAGTTTACAGGGTGGGGACTACGAGCAGTACTTC.